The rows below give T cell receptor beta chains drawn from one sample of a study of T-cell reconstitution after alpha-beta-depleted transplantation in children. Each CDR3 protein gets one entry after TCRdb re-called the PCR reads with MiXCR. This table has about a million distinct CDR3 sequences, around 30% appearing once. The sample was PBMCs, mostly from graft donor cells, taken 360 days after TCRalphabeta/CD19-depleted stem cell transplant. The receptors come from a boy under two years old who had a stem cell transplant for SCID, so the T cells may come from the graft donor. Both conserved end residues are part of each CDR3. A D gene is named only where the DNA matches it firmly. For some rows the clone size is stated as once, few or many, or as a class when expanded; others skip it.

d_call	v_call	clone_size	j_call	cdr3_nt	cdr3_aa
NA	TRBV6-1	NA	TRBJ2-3	TGTGCCACCTCCGCGCTGGGCAGAACCGTAGATACGCAGTATTTT	CATSALGRTVDTQYF
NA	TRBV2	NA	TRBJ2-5	TGTGCCAGCAGTAGAGGTGGCAACCAAGAGACCCAGTACTTC	CASSRGGNQETQYF
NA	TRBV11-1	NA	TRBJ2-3	TGTGCCAGCAGCTTATACACCGGACAGATAAGGGGCACAGATACGCAGTATTTT	CASSLYTGQIRGTDTQYF
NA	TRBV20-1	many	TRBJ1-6	TGCAGTGCTAGAGAGACCCGGTTTTCACCCCTCCACTTT	CSARETRFSPLHF
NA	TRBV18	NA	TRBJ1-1	TGTGCCAGCTCACCCATGGACAGGAACACTGAAGCTTTCTTT	CASSPMDRNTEAFF
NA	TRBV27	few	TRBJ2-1	TGTGCCAGCAGTTTTAAGGACTATCCCTGGGCGTTCTTC	CASSFKDYPWAFF
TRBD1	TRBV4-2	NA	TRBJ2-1	TGTGCCAGCAGCCAAAAGGGGGGACAGGCTTACAATGAGCAGTTCTTC	CASSQKGGQAYNEQFF
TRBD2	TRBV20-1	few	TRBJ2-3	TGCAGTGCCATCCGGAGCGGGGGGGTTTTTAGCACAGATACGCAGTATTTT	CSAIRSGGVFSTDTQYF
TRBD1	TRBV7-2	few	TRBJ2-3	TGTGCCAGCAGCCAGATGGACAGGGCCGAAACAGATACGCAGTATTTT	CASSQMDRAETDTQYF
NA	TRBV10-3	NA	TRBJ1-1	TGTGCCATCAGGGAGGGGCGCGAAGCTTTCTTT	CAIREGREAFF
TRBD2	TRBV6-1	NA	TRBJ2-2	TGTGCCAGCAGTCGGGGGGACTTCGGGGAGCTGTTTTTT	CASSRGDFGELFF
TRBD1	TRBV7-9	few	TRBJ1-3	TGTGCCAGCAGCATAAGGACAGGGCCCGGAAACACCATATATTTT	CASSIRTGPGNTIYF
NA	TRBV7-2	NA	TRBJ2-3	TGTGCCAGCAGCTTATTTCAGCGAGCTAACACAGATACGCAGTATTTT	CASSLFQRANTDTQYF
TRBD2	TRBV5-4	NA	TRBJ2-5	TGTGCCAGCAGCTTGTTCGGCGGGGGGCAAGAGACCCAGTACTTC	CASSLFGGGQETQYF
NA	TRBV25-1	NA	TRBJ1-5	TGTGCCAGCAGTGAACGGGGGGAATCAGGTCAGCCCCAGCATTTT	CASSERGESGQPQHF
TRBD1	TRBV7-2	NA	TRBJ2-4	TGTGCCAGCAGCCTATCCGGGACAGGGTCTGGGGAAAACATTCAGTACTTC	CASSLSGTGSGENIQYF
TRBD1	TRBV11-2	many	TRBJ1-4	TGTGCCAGCAGCCCGGGACAGACAGCAACTAATGAAAAACTGTTTTTT	CASSPGQTATNEKLFF
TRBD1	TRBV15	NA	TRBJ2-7	TGTGCCACCAGCCCCCGGGGGACAGGGGGCTTAAACGAGCAGTACTTC	CATSPRGTGGLNEQYF
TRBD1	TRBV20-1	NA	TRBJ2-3	TGCAGTGCTTTTAGACAGGGCCGGGGCACAGATACGCAGTATTTT	CSAFRQGRGTDTQYF
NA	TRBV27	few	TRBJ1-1	TGTGCCAGCAGTTTGAGGAAAACGGTCACTGAAGCTTTCTTT	CASSLRKTVTEAFF
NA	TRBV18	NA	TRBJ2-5	TGTGCCAGCTCACGGGACCGGATGGAGACCCAGTACTTC	CASSRDRMETQYF
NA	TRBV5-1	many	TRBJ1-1	TGCGCCAGCACCTGGAGGGGGGACACTGAAGCTTTCTTT	CASTWRGDTEAFF
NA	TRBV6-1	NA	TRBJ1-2	TGTGCCAGCAGTCCGTCTAGGGGGTATGGCTACACCTTC	CASSPSRGYGYTF
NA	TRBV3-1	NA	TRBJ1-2	TGTGCCAGCAGCGACTTTGGCTATGGCTACACCTTC	CASSDFGYGYTF
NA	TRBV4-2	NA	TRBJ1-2	TGTGCCAGCAGCCAAGATAATCGCCATGGCTACACCTTC	CASSQDNRHGYTF
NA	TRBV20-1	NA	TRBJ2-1	TGCAGTGCTCAGGGACCAAGGGGGTACAATGAGCAGTTCTTC	CSAQGPRGYNEQFF
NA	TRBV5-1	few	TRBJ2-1	TGCGCCAGCAGCTGGGGGCCTAGCGGCTCTGAGCAGTTCTTC	CASSWGPSGSEQFF
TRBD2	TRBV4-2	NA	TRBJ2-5	TGTGCCAGCAGCCAAGCCCCCCGATCTAGCGGGTACCAAGAGACCCAGTACTTC	CASSQAPRSSGYQETQYF
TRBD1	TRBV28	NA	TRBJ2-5	TGTGCCAGCAGTCCCCTCGGGACAGGGGGCATTAATTATCAAGAGACCCAGTACTTC	CASSPLGTGGINYQETQYF
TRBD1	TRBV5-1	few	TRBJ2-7	TGCGCCAGCAGCCCAAGGGGACAGGTCTACGAGCAGTACTTC	CASSPRGQVYEQYF
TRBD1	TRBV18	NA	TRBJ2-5	TGTGCCAGCTCACCACAGACAGGGGGCAGAGAGACCCAGTACTTC	CASSPQTGGRETQYF
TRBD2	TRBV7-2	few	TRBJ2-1	TGTGCCAGCAGCATAAGGACTAGCGTTGAGCAGTTCTTC	CASSIRTSVEQFF
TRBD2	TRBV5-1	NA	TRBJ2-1	TGCGCCAGCAGCTTCCTAGCGGTGGTGGGGAATGAGCAGTTCTTC	CASSFLAVVGNEQFF
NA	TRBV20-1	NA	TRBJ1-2	TGCAGTGCCCGGCGAAACGTGGAAGGCTACACCTTC	CSARRNVEGYTF
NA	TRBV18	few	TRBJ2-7	TGTGCCAGCTCAAGGATCGAATCATACGAGCAGTACTTC	CASSRIESYEQYF
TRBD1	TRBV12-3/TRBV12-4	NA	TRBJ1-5	TGTGCCAGCAGTTACCGGGACAGGGGGCGGGAACAGCCCCAGCATTTT	CASSYRDRGREQPQHF
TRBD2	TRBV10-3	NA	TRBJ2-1	TGTGCCATCAAGCTAGCGGGGGGGATCGATGAGCAGTTCTTC	CAIKLAGGIDEQFF
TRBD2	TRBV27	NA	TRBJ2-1	TGTGCCAGCAGTTTCATAGCGGGGGGCCTCGTCTTC	CASSFIAGGLVF
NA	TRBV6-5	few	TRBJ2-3	TGTGCCAGCAGTTCTGGGCTAGTAAACACAGATACGCAGTATTTT	CASSSGLVNTDTQYF
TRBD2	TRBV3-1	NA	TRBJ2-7	TGTGCCAGCAGCCCTTTCCGGGGGGCCTACGAGCAGTACTTC	CASSPFRGAYEQYF
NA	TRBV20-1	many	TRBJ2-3	TGCAGTGCTAGAGATACGGGGCAGGCGGTGAATACGCAGTATTTT	CSARDTGQAVNTQYF
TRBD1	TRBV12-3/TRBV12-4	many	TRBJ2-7	TGTGCCAGCAGCAGACAGGGCGAGCAGTACTTC	CASSRQGEQYF
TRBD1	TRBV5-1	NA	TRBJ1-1	TGCGCCAGCAGCTTTTCTGAGGGGGCGAGGACTGAAGCTTTCTTT	CASSFSEGARTEAFF
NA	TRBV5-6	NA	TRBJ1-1	TGTGCCAGCAGCCAGAACGGGGTTGAAGCTTTCTCCCTCCGATGGTTT	CASSQNGVEAFSLRWF
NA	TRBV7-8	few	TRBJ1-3	TGTGCCAGCAGCTCCCTACAGGGAACTGGAAACACCATATATTTT	CASSSLQGTGNTIYF
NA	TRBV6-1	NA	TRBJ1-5	TGTGCCAGCAGTGGCTCCCCTGGGGGGACGGATAATCAGCCCCAGCATTTT	CASSGSPGGTDNQPQHF